The 21 T cell receptor beta chains reported below all come from one sample, sequenced in a study of blood T cell repertoires in COVID-19. Only in-frame clones appear in the TCRdb table, and some are missing; sequencing was by immunoSEQ multiplex PCR. The data contain under 300,000 clones, 82% of them singletons. The sequencing sample was made of peripheral blood. These receptors all come from a woman in her sixties with active or convalescent COVID-19.

The V call is TRBV5-1, the J call TRBJ2-6, with 7 bases lining up with TRBD1. Germline lookup yields CDR1 SGHRS and CDR2 YFSETQ. This CDR3 is 16 amino acids long. J gave up 2 bases and V 4 bases, and 6 bases lay outside the gene matches. CDR3 amino acids: CASSAGTATGANVLTF. CDR3 nucleotides: TGCGCCAGCAGCGCTGGGACAGCTACTGGGGCCAACGTCCTGACTTTC.

The chain carries TRBV5-1 and TRBJ1-5, with TRBD1 matching over 8 bases. Germline CDR1 and CDR2: SGHRS and YFSETQ. The J segment lost 2 bases and the V segment lost 0 bases, leaving 4 bases of the junction unmatched. CDR3 length: 16 amino acids. The CDR3 nucleotides read TGCGCCAGCAGCTTGGCCGTGGGACAGGGCAATCAGCCCCAGCATTTT. Protein: CASSLAVGQGNQPQHF.

The gene calls are TRBV5-1 and TRBJ1-2; tentatively, D is TRBD1 (6 bases). V was shortened by 4 bases and J by 5 bases, with 21 bases between the two germline ends. Germline V gene sequence: CDR1 SGHRS, CDR2 YFSETQ. The CDR3 totals 16 residues. This CDR3 reads CASSHGGAQTLYGYTF. CDR3 sequence (DNA): TGCGCCAGCAGCCATGGGGGGGCCCAGACCCTATATGGCTACACCTTC.

The chain joins TRBV19 to TRBJ1-1, with TRBD1 matching over 8 bases. This CDR3 region has 13 residues. Germline V gene sequence: CDR1 LNHDA, CDR2 SQIVND (reference sequence). The V gene end was trimmed by 7 bases and the J gene end by 4 bases; junction bases not matched to a gene: 5. The CDR3 nucleotides read TGTGCCAGTACCAGGGGGCGTCTCACTGAAGCTTTCTTT. Translated, it gives CASTRGRLTEAFF.

V and J are TRBV7-9 and TRBJ2-5; TRBD1 agrees at 7 bases. The V and J ends lost 6 bases and 2 bases, in that order; junction bases with no gene match: 12. Germline loops: CDR1 SEHNR, CDR2 FQNEAQ (reference sequence). The CDR3 loop spans 16 amino acids. DNA of the CDR3: TGTGCCAGCAGTACAGAGACAGGGAAAAGACAAGAGACCCAGTACTTC. Its protein product is CASSTETGKRQETQYF.

This chain joins TRBV19 and TRBJ2-2, with a weak D call TRBD2 (5 bases). There are 14 residues in the CDR3. Trimming removed 5 bases at V and 3 bases at J, with 10 bases between. Germline CDR1 LNHDA, CDR2 SQIVND (reference sequence). The CDR3, as DNA: TGTGCCAGTAGTCCCGCCGGGGACACCGGGGAGCTGTTTTTT. Protein product: CASSPAGDTGELFF.

The chain links TRBV7-9 to TRBJ2-1, with 7 bases that match TRBD1. CDR3 length equals 12 residues. Germline V gene lookup returns CDR1 SEHNR and CDR2 FQNEAQ (reference sequence). After removal of 5 bases from V and 15 bases from J, the junction contained 10 bases not matched to a gene. Written as DNA, the CDR3 is TGTGCCAGCAGCCGTCAGGGGGTTGGTCTGTTCTTC. This translates into CASSRQGVGLFF. The complete variable domain, with remaining parts taken from reference TRBV7-9 and TRBJ2-1, reads DTGVSQNPRHKITKRGQNVTFRCDPISEHNRLYWYRQTLGQGPEFLTYFQNEAQLEKSRLLSDRFSAERPKGSFSTLEIQRTEQGDSAMYLCASSRQGVGLFFGPGTRLTVL.

The rearrangement joins TRBV6-1 to TRBJ2-7, with 8 bases matching TRBD1. The CDR3 spans 16 residues. Germline V lookup: CDR1 MNHNS, CDR2 SASEGT. The J segment lost 7 bases and the V segment lost 1 base, leaving 12 bases of the junction unmatched. CDR3 protein: CASSEDGVAGGWEQYF. The CDR3 DNA reads TGTGCCAGCAGTGAAGACGGGGTCGCAGGGGGCTGGGAGCAGTACTTC.

The gene calls are TRBV19 and TRBJ1-5; 7 nucleotides align to TRBD1. CDR1 LNHDA and CDR2 SQIVND come from the germline V gene (reference sequence). With V trimmed by 6 bases and J by 0 bases, 8 bases remained unmatched. CDR3 length: 16 residues. This chain's CDR3 is CASSRDRPYSNQPQHF. DNA of the CDR3: TGTGCCAGTAGCCGGGACAGACCCTATAGCAATCAGCCCCAGCATTTT. The full variable domain, in which reference TRBV19 and TRBJ1-5 provide the parts outside the CDR3, is DGGITQSPKYLFRKEGQNVTLSCEQNLNHDAMYWYRQDPGQGLRLIYYSQIVNDFQKGDIAEGYSVSREKKESFPLTVTSAQKNPTAFYLCASSRDRPYSNQPQHFGDGTRLSIL.

The CDR3 sequence is CASSIDPRGRGNQPQHF. Here the CDR3 DNA reads TGTGCCAGTAGTATAGATCCCCGGGGAAGGGGCAATCAGCCCCAGCATTTT. The chain couples TRBV19 to TRBJ1-5, with no clear D. V was pared by 0 bases and J by 2 bases, with 14 bases between. This CDR3 region has 17 residues. CDR1 is LNHDA, CDR2 SQIVND, per germline (reference sequence).

About this clone itself: The germline gene is not matched at one end of the junction; a read error may be the cause. J is TRBJ2-3 and V is TRBV6-5; the match to TRBD1 covers 8 bases. CDR1 and CDR2 (germline): MNHEY, SVGAGI. The CDR3 length is 16 residues. Here the CDR3 DNA reads TGTGCCAGCAGTAACTCGGGGACAGGCAGGGCAGATACGCAGTATTTT. Its translation is CASSNSGTGRADTQYF.

The V and J genes are TRBV6-5 and TRBJ1-6; TRBD1 aligns across 9 bases. The V gene end was trimmed by 5 bases and the J gene end by 9 bases; junction bases not matched to a gene: 8. The V gene's germline CDR1 is MNHEY and CDR2 SVGAGI. The CDR3 covers 15 residues. The CDR3 nucleotides read TGTGCCAGCAGTAAGCCGGGACAGGGATTTTCACCCCTCCACTTT. As protein: CASSKPGQGFSPLHF.

This sequence joins TRBV7-2 and TRBJ1-2, with TRBD1 matching over 7 bases. J gave up 4 bases and V 3 bases, and 8 bases lay outside the gene matches. This CDR3 has 15 residues. CDR1 and CDR2 (germline): SGHTA, FQGNSA. CDR3 bases: TGTGCCAGCAGCTTTTATACGACAGGGACCTATGGCTACACCTTC. Translated: CASSFYTTGTYGYTF.

The chain uses TRBV7-9 and TRBJ1-5; D gene unclear. Looked up from germline, CDR1 is SEHNR and CDR2 is FQNEAQ (reference sequence). This CDR3 is built from 14 residues. The V and J ends lost 5 bases and 0 bases respectively, with 8 bases between them. The CDR3 here is CASSTAGSNQPQHF. As DNA, the CDR3 is TGTGCCAGCAGCACTGCCGGTAGCAATCAGCCCCAGCATTTT.

This chain joins TRBV7-8 and TRBJ2-5; 12 bases match TRBD2. Germline V gene data show CDR1 as SGHVS and CDR2 as FQNEAQ. The CDR3 length is 16 residues. Trimming removed 5 bases from V and 2 bases from J; junction bases left unmatched: 6. CDR3 residues: CASSLGLAGPQETQYF. As DNA, the CDR3 is TGTGCCAGCAGCCTAGGACTAGCGGGGCCGCAAGAGACCCAGTACTTC.

This rearrangement joins TRBV30 to TRBJ1-5; D remains ambiguous. The CDR3 length is 14 residues. Germline CDR1 is GTSNPN and CDR2 is SVGIG (reference sequence). V was cut by 3 bases and J by 4 bases, with 13 bases left in between. CDR3 nucleotide sequence: TGTGCCTGGAGGGAGAGTCGGGGAAATCAGCCCCAGCATTTT. Amino acid sequence: CAWRESRGNQPQHF.

In this sample, this clone turned up once. The rearrangement links TRBV27 to TRBJ1-2, with 8 nucleotides matching TRBD1. There are 13 residues in the CDR3. The germline V gene encodes CDR1 MNHEY and CDR2 SMNVEV (reference sequence). The V and J ends lost 4 bases and 8 bases, in that order; junction bases with no gene match: 6. The CDR3 nucleotides read TGTGCCAGCAGTTCAGGACAGGGTGGGGGCTACACCTTC. The encoded protein is CASSSGQGGGYTF.

The V gene is TRBV7-9, the J gene TRBJ1-2, with 12 bases aligning to TRBD1. This CDR3 is 16 amino acids long. The junction had 8 bases not matched to a gene; V was cut back by 1 base and J by 8 bases. Looked up from germline, CDR1 is SEHNR and CDR2 is FQNEAQ (reference sequence). CDR3 DNA sequence: TGTGCCAGCAGCTTAGAAGAGGGACAGGGGGCGAAGGGCTACACCTTC. It specifies CASSLEEGQGAKGYTF.

The chain joins TRBV30 to TRBJ1-1; D ambiguous. This CDR3 has 13 amino acids. Germline V lookup: CDR1 GTSNPN, CDR2 SVGIG (reference sequence). Trimming took 6 bases from V and 4 from J, leaving 15 bases between them. This CDR3 is CACRLSRGTEAFF. CDR3 coding DNA: TGTGCCTGCCGCCTTTCCCGGGGCACTGAAGCTTTCTTT.

The chain joins TRBV6-5 to TRBJ1-2; no reliable D call. This CDR3 comprises 11 residues. Germline values: CDR1 MNHEY, CDR2 SVGAGI. V gave up 8 bases and J gave up 3 bases, with 7 bases separating them. Here the CDR3 DNA reads TGTGCCAGCGGGAGCTACTATGGCTACACCTTC. This codes for CASGSYYGYTF.

With respect to this clone: The same CDR3 is also encoded by other DNA sequences in this sample. This chain joins TRBV7-9 and TRBJ1-4, with 9 bases that match TRBD1. Germline V gene lookup returns CDR1 SEHNR and CDR2 FQNEAQ (reference sequence). The CDR3 sequence is 15 residues long. V was clipped by 2 bases and J by 5 bases; unmatched bases: 3. DNA for the CDR3: TGTGCCAGCAGCTTACCGGGACAGGGAAATGAAAAACTGTTTTTT. This codes for CASSLPGQGNEKLFF.